The clone carrying this TCR beta chain was found a few times. Its antigen is unidentified. Expressed TCRB transcripts were sequenced because the entire RNA isolate underwent reverse transcription. Measured with immunoSEQ multiplex PCR; TCRdb has only the in-frame clones, and not every one. The sample lists approximately 17,000 clones, just over 70% occurring once. Cell sorting via CD45RO/CCR7/CD25/CD127/CD95/CD27 was performed to obtain CD4+ naive, central memory, regulatory and stem cell-like memory cells. The sample is drawn from a study of beta chain features in type 1 diabetes. Study-wide results and limits: Healthy donors had naive, central memory and Treg TCRB repertoires that appeared less similar than those seen among patients. All four CD4+ subsets of Type 1 diabetes patients contained TCRB CDR3s that were moderately but significantly shorter. Patients and controls would be equally affected if PCR favored shorter templates.

V gave up 2 bases and J gave up 6 bases; unmatched junction bases: 7. The CDR3 spans 15 residues. Germline V gene lookup returns CDR1 SGHTA and CDR2 FQGTGA. This clonotype was obtained from a man aged 25 to 40 with type 1 diabetes. The sequencing sample was made of stem cell memory CD4+ T cells from blood. The V gene is TRBV7-3, the J gene TRBJ2-3, with TRBD2 matching over 8 bases. CDR3 in amino acids: CASSLVAGRADTQYF. The CDR3 DNA follows: TGTGCCAGCAGCTTAGTAGCGGGGAGGGCCGATACGCAGTATTTT.